This T cell receptor beta chain originates from a study of circulating CD8 cells and anti-PD-1 response in melanoma. Findings and limits, study-wide: PD-1 and DPOS subsets showed similar, higher clonality than DNEG.

This clonotype is labeled large (0.1 to 1%). Its antigen is not known. Live CD3+CD8+TCRalphabeta+ cells were sorted into four subsets by PD-1 and/or TIGIT. Using roughly 15 ng of total RNA, TCR libraries were made with the QIAseq Immune Repertoire TCR panel. Using its own MiXCR run on the reads, TCRdb lists one record per CDR3 protein. The repertoire includes around 600 distinct CDR3 sequences, roughly 7% of them detected once, and under 20% sits in the top ten. V was pared by 0 bases and J by 5 bases, with 21 bases between. The CDR3 loop spans 18 amino acids. Per germline, CDR1 SGHTA and CDR2 FQGNSA. Sequenced here: CD8+ T cells from PBMCs, sampled at baseline or after one month of anti-PD-1 therapy (not recorded which). V usage is TRBV7-2 and J usage is TRBJ2-3; D is perhaps TRBD1 (6 bases). The TCR was taken from a human donor with melanoma. The CDR3 is CASSLAPTVVGAGDTQYF. Here the CDR3 DNA reads TGTGCCAGCAGCTTAGCCCCCACAGTGGTGGGGGCCGGAGATACGCAGTATTTT.